These T cell receptor beta chains were read from a single sample in a study of cytomegalovirus exposure and HLA in healthy donors. The method was immunoSEQ multiplex PCR; TCRdb's version includes in-frame clones alone and lacks a portion of them. Here the sample spans about 120,000 clones, around 86% being singletons. The specimen was PBMCs. These receptors all stem from a woman aged 35 to 49 in good health and CMV-seronegative. Both conserved end residues are part of each CDR3. D genes are given only for firm matches. Clone size appears in some rows only: once, few, many, or a class for an expanded clone.

V	D	J	size	DNA	CDR3
TRBV28	-	TRBJ2-3	-	TGTGCCAGCAGTTTGTTCCGGGAGCCGACAGATACGCAGTATTTT	CASSLFREPTDTQYF
TRBV5-1	TRBD2	TRBJ2-1	-	TGCGCCAGCGGCCATAGGGGCCGGGGCCGGGAGGGCGCCCACAGGGAGCAGTTCTTC	CASGHRGRGREGAHREQFF
TRBV6-1	TRBD2	TRBJ2-2	-	TGTGCCAGCACCTTAGGAGCGGGGGTCACCGGGGAGCTGTTTTTT	CASTLGAGVTGELFF
TRBV28	TRBD1	TRBJ1-5	-	TGTGCCAGCAGTTTGGCTTGGGGACAGGGGGTTGATCAGCCCCAGCATTTT	CASSLAWGQGVDQPQHF
TRBV2	-	TRBJ1-6	once	TGTGCCAGCAGGACAAGGCAGCAGAATTCACCCCTCCACTTT	CASRTRQQNSPLHF
TRBV2	-	TRBJ1-3	-	TGTGCCAGCAGGAGGGAACCAGGCTTCTCTGGAAACACCATATATTTT	CASRREPGFSGNTIYF
TRBV19	TRBD2	TRBJ2-3	few	TGTGCCAGTAGTATCTTAGCGGGAGTCGGGACAGATACGCAGTATTTT	CASSILAGVGTDTQYF
TRBV5-1	TRBD2	TRBJ2-3	-	TGCGCCAGCAGCTCGGAATTACTAGCGGGGGGGCCTACTACGCAGTATTTT	CASSSELLAGGPTTQYF
TRBV6-5	-	TRBJ1-1	-	TGTGCCAGCAGCACCACCGCCTTAGGAGGGACTGAAGCTTTCTTT	CASSTTALGGTEAFF
TRBV4-1	-	TRBJ2-3	-	TGCGCCAGCAGCCGCGGGGGCGGGGGCACAGATACGCAGTATTTT	CASSRGGGGTDTQYF
TRBV9	TRBD1	TRBJ1-1	-	TGTGCCAGCAGCGTAGATCCGGACAGGGGGATCACTGAAGCTTTCTTT	CASSVDPDRGITEAFF
TRBV30	TRBD1	TRBJ2-2	-	TGTGCCTGGAGTGTAACCCGGACAGGGGGCTCCGGGGAGCTGTTTTTT	CAWSVTRTGGSGELFF
TRBV11-2	-	TRBJ2-7	-	TGTGCCAGCAGCTTACTTAGATCTCCCCGTTACGAGCAGTACTTC	CASSLLRSPRYEQYF
TRBV18	TRBD2	TRBJ2-3	-	TGTGCCAGCTCACCCCGGGGGGAGGCCTACACAGATACGCAGTATTTT	CASSPRGEAYTDTQYF
TRBV7-9	TRBD1	TRBJ2-4	-	TGTGCCAGCAGCCCCCGGACAGGGATGGAAGCCAAAAACATTCAGTATTTC	CASSPRTGMEAKNIQYF
TRBV23-1	TRBD2	TRBJ2-3	-	TGCGCCAGCAGTCCAAAGGTGGGGGGGGAGTCAGATACGCAGTATTTT	CASSPKVGGESDTQYF
TRBV7-9	TRBD1	TRBJ1-3	once	TGTGCCAGCAGCCCGGACAGGGCCCCCTCTGGAAACACCATATATTTT	CASSPDRAPSGNTIYF
TRBV4-3	TRBD2	TRBJ2-2	-	TGCGCCAGCAGCCAGGGGACTAGCGGGCCCGTTAGGACCGGGGAGCTGTTTTTT	CASSQGTSGPVRTGELFF
TRBV6-6	-	TRBJ2-7	-	TGTGCCAGCAGTTCGACAGGAGTATACGAGCAGTACTTC	CASSSTGVYEQYF
TRBV28	TRBD1	TRBJ2-7	-	TGTGCCGGAGCAGAAAGGGGGCACTTAACCTACGAGCAGTACTTC	CAGAERGHLTYEQYF
TRBV19	TRBD1	TRBJ1-2	-	TGTGCCAGTAGTATAGACCACGCCGGACAGGGGTATGGCTACACCTTC	CASSIDHAGQGYGYTF
TRBV4-1	-	TRBJ1-4	-	TGCGCCAGCAGCCAATCGCCGGGTGCGCCAAAAGCCCCTTCTGAAAAACTGTTTTTT	CASSQSPGAPKAPSEKLFF
TRBV7-9	TRBD1	TRBJ2-5	-	TGTTCCAGCAGCTTAGCGTCGGGACAGGGGAGTTTCGCGGAGACCCAGTACTTC	CSSSLASGQGSFAETQYF
TRBV29-1	TRBD1	TRBJ1-4	-	TGCAGCGTGCGCCCGGGACAGAGTCCCGAAAAACTGTTTTTT	CSVRPGQSPEKLFF
TRBV4-2	TRBD2	TRBJ2-3	-	TGTGCCAGCAGCCAAAATCGGGCGGGAGAGCAAGATACGCAGTATTTT	CASSQNRAGEQDTQYF
TRBV27	-	TRBJ1-1	once	TGTGCCAGCAGTACTCGATGGAACACTGAAGCTTTCTTT	CASSTRWNTEAFF
TRBV28	-	TRBJ1-5	-	TGTGCCAGCAGTTTCCGGGGAAGCAATCAGCCCCAGCATTTT	CASSFRGSNQPQHF
TRBV28	TRBD1	TRBJ1-5	-	TGTGCCAGCAGTTTTACAAGACAGGGGGGTCAGCCCCAGCATTTT	CASSFTRQGGQPQHF
TRBV7-3	-	TRBJ1-1	-	TGTGCCAGCAGCTTAACCGCACAATCGAACACTGAAGCTTTCTTT	CASSLTAQSNTEAFF
TRBV28	-	TRBJ2-1	-	TGTGCCAGCAGGGCTGCTGTAACATACAATGAGCAGTTCTTC	CASRAAVTYNEQFF
TRBV4-1	-	TRBJ1-1	-	TGCGCCAGCAGCCACCCCCAGGGTTCGAGCACTGAAGCTTTCTTT	CASSHPQGSSTEAFF
TRBV7-2	TRBD1	TRBJ1-3	-	TGTGCCAGCAGCAGGCAGGGGGCGTCTGGAAACACCATATATTTT	CASSRQGASGNTIYF
TRBV30	TRBD1	TRBJ1-2	once	TGTGCCTGGACCCTCTCCACAGGGGGCGTGCGCCTGAACTATGGCTACACCTTC	CAWTLSTGGVRLNYGYTF
TRBV27	-	TRBJ1-2	-	TGTGCCAGCCCTTGCGGCTATGGCTACGCCTTC	CASPCGYGYAF
TRBV2	-	TRBJ1-2	-	TGTGCCAGCGGAGGGAGGAGGGTAGAAGGCTACACCTTC	CASGGRRVEGYTF
TRBV11-1	-	TRBJ2-2	-	TGTGCCAGCAGCCTACAGGGGGGGGACACCGGGGAGCTGTTTTTT	CASSLQGGDTGELFF
TRBV28	-	TRBJ2-1	-	TGTGCCAGCAGTCCAGGACAGTACCGTGGTGAGCAGTTCTTC	CASSPGQYRGEQFF
TRBV2	-	TRBJ1-1	few	TGTGCCAGCAGTGATTGGGAGGGAATACAGAAAGCTTTCTTT	CASSDWEGIQKAFF
TRBV21-1	-	TRBJ2-7	-	TGTGCCAGCAGCAAAGAAGTCAGGGGGCGGCGGACTAGCGGGAACTACTACGAGCAGTACTTC	CASSKEVRGRRTSGNYYEQYF
TRBV2	-	TRBJ2-7	once	TGTGCCAGCAGATCCTACGACTACGAGCAGTACTTC	CASRSYDYEQYF
TRBV7-6	TRBD1	TRBJ1-4	-	TGTGCCAGCAGCCACGGGACAGGTCTAGCTAATGAAAAACTGTTTTTT	CASSHGTGLANEKLFF
TRBV5-6	-	TRBJ1-4	-	TGTGCCAGCAGCTTGGGGAGGTTCGGTGAAAAACTGTTTTTT	CASSLGRFGEKLFF
TRBV5-1	TRBD2	TRBJ2-1	few	TGCGCCAGCAGCTTGAACGGGGGACTAGCGGGGGGAAATGAGCAGTTCTTC	CASSLNGGLAGGNEQFF
TRBV7-9	-	TRBJ1-4	few	TGTGCCCTTAAGATAGGGGCCGCAAAGCTTTTT	CALKIGAAKLF
TRBV6-6	-	TRBJ1-1	-	TGTGCCAGCAGTTACCTGGACAGAGATGAAGCTTTCTTT	CASSYLDRDEAFF
TRBV28	-	TRBJ2-4	-	TGTGCCAGCAGTCCGCGGTATAGCGGTTTAGCCAAAAACATTCAGTACTTC	CASSPRYSGLAKNIQYF
TRBV18	TRBD1	TRBJ1-4	once	TGTGCCAGCTCTTCTCCGGGACAGGGGCAATATGGTGAAAAACTGTTTTTT	CASSSPGQGQYGEKLFF
TRBV28	TRBD1	TRBJ1-1	-	TGTGCCAGCAGTCATCCAGGGGGCGGCACTGAAGCTTTCTTT	CASSHPGGGTEAFF